Listed below are T cell receptor beta chains from one sample, sequenced in a study of CD8 T cells in Susac syndrome. TCRdb re-called the immunoSEQ multiplex PCR reads with MiXCR, one entry per CDR3 protein. The table records approximately 260,000 distinct CDR3 sequences, 90% to 97% of them present only once. Material: CD4+ T cells from PBMCs. These TCRs come from a human donor with Susac syndrome. Both conserved end residues are part of each CDR3. A D gene is named only where the DNA matches it firmly. Expanded clones get a size class; other rows say once, few or many, or leave the size out.

d_call clone_size j_call v_call cdr3_aa cdr3_nt
- - TRBJ1-1 TRBV7-4 CANPGHCEAFF TGTGCCAACCCGGGGCATTGTGAAGCTTTCTTT
- few TRBJ2-7 TRBV18 CASSPGTGSEQYF TGTGCCAGCTCACCGGGGACGGGTTCCGAGCAGTACTTC
- - TRBJ2-7 TRBV21-1 CASSKGEEGVGYEQYF TGTGCCAGCAGCAAAGGGGAGGAGGGAGTGGGCTACGAGCAGTACTTC
- - TRBJ1-2 TRBV29-1 CSVVHYALSGYTF TGCAGCGTTGTCCATTATGCTCTATCTGGCTACACCTTC
TRBD1 - TRBJ2-1 TRBV29-1 CSVPRDSLYNEQFF TGCAGCGTTCCCCGGGACAGCCTTTACAATGAGCAGTTCTTC
- - TRBJ1-5 TRBV30 CAWSLPGRRNQPQHF TGTGCCTGGAGTCTCCCAGGTCGTCGCAATCAGCCCCAGCATTTT
- - TRBJ2-7 TRBV6-5 CASSPIRDRTYEQYF TGTGCCAGCAGTCCCATTAGGGATCGAACCTACGAGCAGTACTTC
- - TRBJ2-3 TRBV7-7 CASSLGALDTQYF TGTGCTAGCAGCTTAGGTGCTCTTGATACGCAGTATTTT
- - TRBJ1-1 TRBV7-9 CASSFQPKDTEAFF TGTGCCAGCAGCTTCCAGCCAAAAGACACTGAAGCTTTCTTT
TRBD2 - TRBJ2-1 TRBV20-1 CSAILAGGPGAYNEQFF TGCAGTGCTATTTTAGCGGGAGGCCCAGGAGCGTACAATGAGCAGTTCTTC
TRBD1 - TRBJ1-4 TRBV30 CALKGQGGEKLFF TGTGCCTTGAAAGGACAGGGGGGTGAAAAACTGTTTTTT
- - TRBJ2-1 TRBV27 CASRPPRDSSYNEQFF TGTGCCAGCAGACCTCCTCGGGACTCCTCCTACAATGAGCAGTTCTTC
- - TRBJ2-2 TRBV9 CASSREISGNTGELFF TGTGCCAGCAGCCGAGAGATTAGCGGGAACACCGGGGAGCTGTTTTTT
- - TRBJ1-3 TRBV10-3 CAISESKSSGNTIYF TGTGCCATCAGTGAGTCTAAATCCTCTGGAAACACCATATATTTT
- - TRBJ1-5 TRBV2 CASSLKLANQPQHF TGTGCCAGCAGCCTTAAGTTGGCCAATCAGCCCCAGCATTTT
- - TRBJ1-1 TRBV20-1 CSARIYGDTEAFF TGCAGTGCTAGGATTTATGGGGACACTGAAGCTTTCTTT
- - TRBJ1-2 TRBV20-1 CSASFPQKTNYGYTF TGCAGTGCTAGCTTTCCCCAGAAAACAAACTATGGCTACACCTTC
- - TRBJ2-5 TRBV2 CASSSLGRGETQYF TGTGCCAGCAGTTCCCTGGGCCGGGGAGAGACCCAGTACTTC
- - TRBJ2-1 TRBV2 CASNRPPYNEQFF TGTGCCAGCAACCGCCCTCCCTACAATGAGCAGTTCTTC
- once TRBJ2-3 TRBV5-1 CASSLNPGTDTQYF TGCGCCAGCAGCTTGAATCCTGGCACAGATACGCAGTATTTT
TRBD1 - TRBJ2-5 TRBV13 CASSPGQGMQQETQYF TGTGCCAGCAGCCCCGGACAGGGCATGCAACAAGAGACCCAGTACTTC
- - TRBJ1-5 TRBV19 CASSEKPGGAGYQPQHF TGTGCCAGTAGTGAAAAGCCGGGGGGCGCGGGGTATCAGCCCCAGCATTTT
- - TRBJ2-1 TRBV12-2 CASRLGSGGLRVEQFF TGTGCAAGTCGCTTAGGGTCGGGAGGGCTCAGGGTTGAGCAGTTCTTC
TRBD2 - TRBJ2-1 TRBV30 CASRRAGESGEQFF TGTGCCTCCCGCAGGGCGGGAGAGTCAGGTGAGCAGTTCTTC
TRBD1 once TRBJ1-4 TRBV20-1 CSAEPRGWTNEKLFF TGCAGTGCCGAACCCAGGGGGTGGACTAATGAAAAACTGTTTTTT
TRBD1 - TRBJ2-3 TRBV20-1 CSAIGTVPADTQYF TGCAGTGCTATCGGGACAGTTCCGGCAGATACGCAGTATTTT
TRBD2 - TRBJ2-1 TRBV3-1 CASSQDRASGLYNEQFF TGTGCCAGCAGCCAAGATAGAGCTAGCGGACTCTACAATGAGCAGTTCTTC
- - TRBJ1-2 TRBV27 CASSTQGASYGYTF TGTGCCAGCAGTACACAGGGAGCTAGCTATGGCTACACCTTC
- few TRBJ1-2 TRBV19 CASSPRTVYGYTF TGTGCCAGTAGTCCCCGGACAGTCTATGGCTACACCTTC
- - TRBJ1-1 TRBV28 CASSWSDTYTEAFF TGTGCCAGCAGTTGGTCGGACACCTACACTGAAGCTTTCTTT
- - TRBJ2-7 TRBV3-1 CASSQEASGFYEQYF TGTGCCAGCAGCCAAGAGGCTTCGGGATTCTACGAGCAGTACTTC
- - TRBJ2-1 TRBV7-9 CASSLTDYYNEQFF TGTGCCAGCAGCTTAACGGACTACTACAATGAGCAGTTCTTC
- - TRBJ2-1 TRBV20-1 CSARWGYNEQFF TGCAGTGCTCGATGGGGTTACAATGAGCAGTTCTTC
- - TRBJ2-7 TRBV24-1 CATSDYDSYEQYF TGTGCCACCAGTGATTATGACAGCTACGAGCAGTACTTC
- - TRBJ2-2 TRBV5-1 CASSFVGTSNTGELFF TGCGCCAGCAGCTTTGTGGGGACTTCAAACACCGGGGAGCTGTTTTTT
TRBD1 - TRBJ2-7 TRBV20-1 CSASWDRGRYEQYF TGCAGTGCTAGTTGGGACAGGGGCAGGTACGAGCAGTACTTC
TRBD1 - TRBJ1-2 TRBV6-5 CASSYESRTGYGYTF TGTGCCAGCAGTTACGAATCACGGACAGGCTATGGCTACACCTTC
- - TRBJ2-5 TRBV7-9 CASSLAGLAIQETQYF TGTGCCAGCAGCTTAGCAGGTCTAGCCATCCAAGAGACCCAGTACTTC
- few TRBJ2-3 TRBV27 CASSLSRTDTQYF TGTGCCAGCAGTTTATCCCGCACAGATACGCAGTATTTT
- - TRBJ2-7 TRBV3-1 CASSQTTTEQYF TGTGCCAGCAGCCAAACGACGACCGAGCAGTACTTC
- - TRBJ2-4 TRBV24-1 CATSDANKNIQYF TGTGCCACCAGTGATGCGAACAAAAACATTCAGTACTTC
- - TRBJ2-5 TRBV7-3 CASSPARFQTQYF TGTGCCAGCAGCCCCGCCCGGTTCCAGACCCAGTACTTC
- - TRBJ2-1 TRBV4-1 CASSQDGAPNNEQFF TGCGCCAGCAGCCAAGATGGAGCACCGAACAATGAGCAGTTCTTC
TRBD2 - TRBJ2-7 TRBV30 CAWTGASGNYEQYF TGTGCCTGGACCGGGGCTAGCGGGAATTACGAGCAGTACTTC